These 13 T cell receptor beta chains were sequenced from one sample in a study of shared clonotypes between healthy human individuals. Assay: immunoSEQ multiplex PCR; the TCRdb copy retains only in-frame clones and omits some. The table includes a few million clones, about 92% detected once. The sample comprised naive CD4+ T cells sorted from blood. Subset defined: CD45RA+ positively selected. The receptors were gathered from a man aged 18-30 years in good health.

This chain links TRBV11-2 with TRBJ2-3; 7 bases are a match to TRBD1. CDR1 SGHAT and CDR2 FQNNGV come from the germline V gene. CDR3 size: 14 residues. The J segment lost 5 bases and the V segment lost 4 bases, leaving 6 bases of the junction unmatched. The CDR3 loop reads CASSSQGDLDTQYF. CDR3 coding DNA: TGTGCCAGCAGCTCCCAGGGGGACCTAGATACGCAGTATTTT.

This clone was picked up one time. The genes are TRBV18 and TRBJ2-5; 8 bases are shared with TRBD1. Losses at the gene ends were 5 bases for V and 5 bases for J; bases not matched to a gene: 7. CDR3 size: 14 residues. The germline V gene has CDR1 KGHSH and CDR2 LQKENI. The DNA for the CDR3 is TGTGCCAGCTCATCGACAGGGGTCAAGGAGACCCAGTACTTC. Protein product: CASSSTGVKETQYF.

The CDR3 DNA reads as TGTGCCAGCCTTCGACAGGGGGCGAACACCGGGGAGCTGTTTTTT. Translation gives CASLRQGANTGELFF. This chain uses TRBV18 with TRBJ2-2, with TRBD1 matching over 9 bases. CDR3 size: 15 residues. V lost 8 bases, J lost 0 bases, and 4 bases stayed unmatched. Germline values: CDR1 KGHSH, CDR2 LQKENI.

The gene calls are TRBV29-1 and TRBJ2-7; D might be TRBD1 (6 bases). Germline V CDR1 and CDR2: SQVTM, ANQGSEA. Trimming removed 5 bases at V and 3 bases at J, with 11 bases between. The CDR3 loop spans 12 amino acids. CDR3 loop: CSVMRGNYEQYF. The CDR3 nucleotides are TGCAGCGTTATGAGGGGGAACTACGAGCAGTACTTC.

This clone came up once. The V call is TRBV5-4, the J call TRBJ2-3, with 10 bases that match TRBD2. There are 20 residues in the CDR3. Trimming at V came to 4 bases and at J to 0 bases, leaving 17 bases not matched to a gene. Germline values: CDR1 SGHNT, CDR2 YYREEE (reference sequence). CDR3 nucleotide sequence: TGTGCCAGCAGCAGACGAAAAGCGACTAGCGGGTCCCCTAGCACAGATACGCAGTATTTT. It specifies CASSRRKATSGSPSTDTQYF.

The chain uses TRBV5-1 and TRBJ1-2; TRBD1 might be the D (5 bases). The CDR3 runs to 20 residues. V dropped 0 bases and J dropped 0 bases, with 24 bases sitting between them. Germline CDR1 SGHRS, CDR2 YFSETQ. In DNA, the CDR3 is TGCGCCAGCAGCTTGGAGGGCGGCAGGGCAACGAGGAAAGCTAACTATGGCTACACCTTC. Amino acid sequence: CASSLEGGRATRKANYGYTF.

The chain has TRBV9 and TRBJ2-2, with D perhaps being TRBD1 or TRBD2 (5 bases each). Trimming stripped 4 bases from V and 4 bases from J, with 8 bases between. The CDR3 spans 13 residues. The germline V gene has CDR1 SGDLS and CDR2 YYNGEE. CDR3 nucleotide sequence: TGTGCCAGCAGCCAAGGGACCACCGGGGAGCTGTTTTTT. Residues: CASSQGTTGELFF. The whole variable domain, filled in from reference TRBV9 and TRBJ2-2, reads DSGVTQTPKHLITATGQRVTLRCSPRSGDLSVYWYQQSLDQGLQFLIQYYNGEERAKGNILERFSAQQFPDLHSELNLSSLELGDSALYFCASSQGTTGELFFGEGSRLTVL.

This sequence joins TRBV11-1 and TRBJ1-1, with D possibly matching TRBD1 (6 bases). The germline CDR1 and CDR2 sequences are SGHAT and FQDESV (reference sequence). CDR3 length: 15 residues. V was cut by 2 bases and J by 0 bases, with 10 bases left in between. CDR3 loop: CASSLNRDMNTEAFF. CDR3 coding DNA: TGTGCCAGCAGCTTAAACAGGGATATGAACACTGAAGCTTTCTTT.

The chain links TRBV6-1 to TRBJ1-2, with D tentatively TRBD1 (5 bases). The CDR3 totals 13 residues. V lost 4 bases to trimming and J lost 6 bases, with 12 bases between them. The germline V gene has CDR1 MNHNS and CDR2 SASEGT. The CDR3 nucleotides read TGTGCCAGCAGTGGTGCAGGGAGGCATGGCTACACCTTC. Amino acid sequence: CASSGAGRHGYTF.

Concerning this clone itself: Other DNA sequences from this sample encode an identical CDR3 as well. This chain joins TRBV29-1 and TRBJ2-7; no reliable D call. This CDR3 spans 11 amino acids. Trimming pared 5 bases from V and 3 bases from J, leaving 8 bases between. Germline values: CDR1 SQVTM, CDR2 ANQGSEA. CDR3 residues: CSVKGSYEQYF. CDR3 sequence (DNA): TGCAGCGTTAAGGGCAGCTACGAGCAGTACTTC.

The chain is built from TRBV5-1 and TRBJ2-2; D call uncertain. The CDR3 consists of 12 residues. With 7 bases removed from V and 5 bases from J, the gap between germline ends came to 9 bases. Germline CDR1 is SGHRS and CDR2 is YFSETQ. CDR3 in DNA: TGCGCCAGCCAAAAGGAGACCGGGGAGCTGTTTTTT. Amino acids: CASQKETGELFF.

The rearrangement links TRBV11-2 to TRBJ2-3; D unclear. The CDR3 runs to 13 residues. V lost 7 bases, J lost 5 bases, and 13 bases lay in between. Germline V gene data show CDR1 as SGHAT and CDR2 as FQNNGV. Here the CDR3 reads CASTPRWGDTQYF. Written as DNA, the CDR3 is TGTGCCAGCACCCCCCGCTGGGGAGATACGCAGTATTTT.

The gene calls are TRBV7-6 and TRBJ1-1; no definite D call. The CDR3 extends over 13 amino acids. Trimming stripped 2 bases from V and 0 bases from J, with 4 bases between. In germline, CDR1 is SGHVS, CDR2 FNYEAQ. CDR3 sequence reads: CASSLRMNTEAFF. The CDR3, as DNA: TGTGCCAGCAGCTTACGGATGAACACTGAAGCTTTCTTT.